These 24 T cell receptor beta chains came from one sample sequenced in a study of tissue T cells after allogeneic stem cell transplantation. The assay was immunoSEQ multiplex PCR, and TCRdb's table has in-frame clones only and misses some. The sample lists approximately 47,000 clones, roughly 73% occurring once. The specimen was sorted cells pooled from one or two spleens. The receptors originated from a pool of C57BL/6 mice in good health.

About this clone: Genes and germline come from the mouse. Incomplete CDR3 DNA: TGTGCCAGCAGCCACAGTAACCAAGACACCCAGTAC. It codes for CASSHSNQDTQY. The complete CDR3 sequence is CASSHSNQDTQYF. V gene TRBV2 combines with J gene TRBJ2-5, with D unclear. From the germline J gene comes the end of the CDR3, since the read stops 1 residue before it. The CDR3 loop spans 13 amino acids. Germline lookup yields CDR1 LGHNA and CDR2 YSYQKL. Trimming removed 3 bases at V and 0 bases at J, with 4 bases between. The full variable domain, completed using reference TRBV2 and TRBJ2-5, is DPKIIQKPKYLVAVTGSEKILICEQYLGHNAMYWYRQSAKKPLEFMFSYSYQKLMDNQTASSRFQPQSSKKNHLDLQITALKPDDSATYFCASSHSNQDTQYFGPGTRLLVL.

A note on this clone: Germline and genes: mouse. Read sequence stops 1 residue before the CDR3 end, and the germline J gene provides the missing end. J is TRBJ1-2 and V is TRBV13-2; D is unresolved. The V end lost 2 bases, the J end lost 1 base, and 3 bases lay between the germline ends. The CDR3 loop spans 12 amino acids. Germline loops: CDR1 NNHNN, CDR2 SYGAGS (reference sequence). The chain's CDR3 is CASGDQNSDYTF. The CDR3 bases that were read are TGTGCCAGCGGTGACCAAAACTCCGACTACACC.

A remark on this clone: Gene names and germline match the mouse. The read falls 1 residue short of the CDR3 end, and the missing part is taken from the germline J gene. V usage is TRBV14 and J usage is TRBJ2-1; either TRBD1 or TRBD2 may supply D (5 bases each). Germline CDR1 SGHDT, CDR2 FRDEAV. V shed 6 bases and J shed 1 base, with 8 bases lying between them. The CDR3 totals 13 residues. The DNA read from the CDR3 is TGTGCCAGCATCGGGGACAACTATGCTGAGCAGTTC. This codes for CASIGDNYAEQF. The CDR3 in full is CASIGDNYAEQFF.

The sample holds a few counts of this clone. Gene names are the mouse ones. Read sequence stops 1 residue before the CDR3 end, and the germline J gene provides the missing end. The chain is built from TRBV16 and TRBJ1-4; D is uncertain. Germline V gene sequence: CDR1 SGHSA, CDR2 FRNQAP. The V end lost 6 bases, the J end lost 4 bases, and 6 bases lay between the germline ends. The CDR3 extends over 12 amino acids. CDR3 region: CASSRDNERLFF. The CDR3 bases that were read are TGTGCAAGCAGTCGGGACAACGAAAGATTATTT.

Worth noting for this clone: Mouse gene names and germline throughout. The DNA ends 1 residue before the CDR3 does, and the rest of the CDR3 is filled in from the germline J gene. The gene calls are TRBV19 and TRBJ2-7; 7 nucleotides match TRBD2. This CDR3 is 15 amino acids long. Losses at the gene ends were 1 base for V and 4 bases for J; bases not matched to a gene: 8. Germline CDR1 is FNHDT and CDR2 is SITEND (reference sequence). CDR3 DNA (partial): TGTGCCAGCAGTATAAACCCAACTGGGGAGTATGAACAGTAC. It encodes CASSINPTGEYEQY. The whole CDR3 sequence is CASSINPTGEYEQYF.

Concerning this clone: Any gene name here is a mouse gene name. The read ends 1 residue before the CDR3 terminus; that terminus is restored from the germline J gene. The V and J genes are TRBV3 and TRBJ2-7; 7 bases align to TRBD1. V shed 1 base and J 6 bases; nucleotides not matched to a gene: 3. The germline gives CDR1 SNHLY, CDR2 FYNGKV (reference sequence). This CDR3 has 13 amino acids. The CDR3 loop reads CASSLVQGVEQYF. The DNA read from the CDR3 is TGTGCCAGCAGCTTAGTTCAGGGGGTTGAACAGTAC.

Comment on this clone: Mouse names are used for the genes. The sequence runs out 1 residue before the end of the CDR3; the remainder is reconstructed from the germline J gene. This chain uses TRBV19 with TRBJ2-2; 9 bases match TRBD2. V gave up 6 bases and J gave up 0 bases; unmatched junction bases: 0. Germline CDR1 and CDR2: FNHDT and SITEND (reference sequence). The CDR3 runs to 14 residues. This CDR3 is CASNWGANTGQLYF. The DNA read from the CDR3 is TGTGCCAGCAACTGGGGGGCAAACACCGGGCAGCTCTAC.

For this clone: Here the gene names and germline are mouse. Coverage ceases 1 residue before the CDR3 finishes, and the germline J gene fills in the end. The rearrangement joins TRBV12-1 to TRBJ1-2; D possibly corresponds to TRBD1 (6 bases). This CDR3 is 14 amino acids long. Deletions cut 0 bases from V and 5 bases from J, with 12 bases between. The germline V gene has CDR1 SGHSN and CDR2 HYEKVE. CDR3 loop: CASSLDQGRSDYTF. The sequenced CDR3 bases are TGTGCCAGCTCTCTCGACCAGGGGAGGTCCGACTACACC.

On this clone itself: The genes are named according to mouse. The CDR3 end falls 1 residue outside the read, so it is completed with the germline J gene. This chain uses TRBV19 with TRBJ1-6; TRBD1 is a possible D gene (6 bases). TRBJ1-6 is filed as an ORF, its function uncertain. The CDR3 is 16 amino acids. Germline CDR1 is FNHDT and CDR2 is SITEND (reference sequence). V shed 2 bases and J shed 9 bases, with 18 bases lying between them. CDR3: CASSMNPGQGTSPLYF. The sequenced CDR3 bases are TGTGCCAGCAGTATGAACCCGGGCCAGGGGACTTCGCCCCTCTAC.

As to this clone: Mouse gene names and germline throughout. The sequence runs out 1 residue before the end of the CDR3; the remainder is reconstructed from the germline J gene. The chain carries TRBV13-1 and TRBJ1-1, with a possible D match to TRBD1 (5 bases). V shed 2 bases and J shed 0 bases, with 8 bases lying between them. This CDR3 region has 14 residues. The V gene's germline CDR1 is NSHNY and CDR2 SYGAGN. Incomplete CDR3 DNA: TGTGCCAGCAGTGAGCCAGGGACAAACACAGAAGTCTTC. Protein sequence: CASSEPGTNTEVF. The complete CDR3 reads CASSEPGTNTEVFF.

Details on this clone: Genes and germline are mouse. The DNA ends 1 residue before the CDR3 does, and the rest of the CDR3 is filled in from the germline J gene. The chain carries TRBV15 and TRBJ1-3, with 7 bases fitting TRBD1. CDR1 is SGHND and CDR2 is FRSKSL in the germline V gene. Trimming at V came to 2 bases and at J to 0 bases, leaving 1 base not matched to a gene. CDR3 length: 15 residues. CDR3 DNA (partial): TGTGCCAGCAGTTTAAGGGACAGTTCTGGAAATACGCTCTAT. This gives the protein CASSLRDSSGNTLY. Given in full, the CDR3 is CASSLRDSSGNTLYF.

With respect to this clone: The genes are named according to mouse. The read gets to within 1 residue of the CDR3 end, and the germline J gene fills in the rest. This chain connects TRBV3 to TRBJ2-7, with 12 bases aligning to TRBD2. The germline gives CDR1 SNHLY, CDR2 FYNGKV (reference sequence). This CDR3 has 15 amino acids. The junction had 2 bases not matched to a gene; V was cut back by 5 bases and J by 0 bases. CDR3 sequence: CASSRDWGASYEQYF. The part of the CDR3 DNA that was read is TGTGCCAGCAGCCGGGACTGGGGGGCCTCCTATGAACAGTAC.

This clone has more than one count but fewer than ten. The gene names given are mouse names. The read stops 1 residue short of the end of the CDR3; the missing end is completed from the germline J gene. The rearrangement uses TRBV20 and TRBJ2-7; TRBD2 matches at 11 bases. The CDR3 is made up of 14 amino acids. V lost 2 bases and J lost 7; bases outside the gene matches: 7. From germline, CDR1 is GFQATS and CDR2 STVNSAI. The CDR3 bases that were read are TGTGGTGCTAGGCACTGGGGGGGCAAGTGGGAACAGTAC. Its protein product is CGARHWGGKWEQY. The full CDR3 is CGARHWGGKWEQYF.

As for this clone: The listed genes are named as in mouse. The CDR3 end lies 1 residue beyond the end of the read and is filled in from the germline J gene. The rearrangement uses TRBV4 and TRBJ2-5; TRBD1 agrees at 7 bases. Germline CDR1 reads LGHDT; CDR2 reads YNNKQL (reference sequence). This CDR3 region has 15 residues. With V trimmed by 4 bases and J by 0 bases, 4 bases remained unmatched. CDR3 sequence: CASSLDRINQDTQYF. The CDR3 DNA, read in part, is TGTGCCAGCAGCTTGGACAGGATTAACCAAGACACCCAGTAC.

With regard to this clone: Mouse names are used for the genes. The read comes to an end 1 residue before the CDR3 does, leaving the germline J gene to fill in the end. This chain uses TRBV13-3 with TRBJ2-3; 7 nucleotides align to TRBD2. Germline CDR1 and CDR2: NNHDY and SYVADS. J was trimmed by 0 bases and V by 2 bases; bases with no gene match: 0. The length of the CDR3 is 14 residues. The sequenced CDR3 bases are TGTGCCAGCAGTGACTGGGGGAGTGCAGAAACGCTGTAT. Translating gives CASSDWGSAETLY. In full, the CDR3 is CASSDWGSAETLYF.

About this clone itself: Germline and genes here are mouse. The read is 1 residue too short to cover the CDR3 end, so that end is filled in from the germline J gene. The chain is built from TRBV19 and TRBJ2-1; possible D gene TRBD2, 6 bases. Trimming shortened V by 4 bases and J by 0 bases, and 11 bases separated the two germline ends. This CDR3 spans 15 amino acids. CDR1 and CDR2 (germline): FNHDT, SITEND (reference sequence). The CDR3 spells CASSPGGTNYAEQFF. The DNA read from the CDR3 is TGTGCCAGCAGTCCCGGGGGGACTAACTATGCTGAGCAGTTC.

This clone was counted once. All gene names here are mouse names. The CDR3 extends 1 residue past the end of the read, so its final part is completed from the germline J gene. Different DNA sequences within this sample yield the same CDR3. This chain connects TRBV3 to TRBJ2-3, with unresolved D. CDR3 length: 14 amino acids. Trimming stripped 1 base from V and 1 base from J, with 6 bases between. CDR1 is SNHLY and CDR2 is FYNGKV in the germline V gene (reference sequence). CDR3 bases read: TGTGCCAGCAGCTTAGAGCTGGGTGCAGAAACGCTGTAT. This translates into CASSLELGAETLY. The CDR3 in full is CASSLELGAETLYF.

Concerning this clone itself: Each gene name is a mouse one. The sequenced part of the CDR3 DNA is TGTGCCTGGAGTCCGGACAATTCTGGAAATACGCTCTAT. It yields the protein CAWSPDNSGNTLY. The whole CDR3 protein reads CAWSPDNSGNTLYF. This chain connects TRBV31 to TRBJ1-3; D possibly corresponds to TRBD1 (5 bases). The read comes to an end 1 residue before the CDR3 does, leaving the germline J gene to fill in the end. The CDR3 runs to 14 residues. Germline CDR1 and CDR2: GKSSPN and SITVG. The V gene lost 1 base and the J gene lost 0 bases, with 7 bases spanning the gap.

Details on this clone: Gene names and germline match the mouse. The sequenced fragment ends 1 residue before the CDR3 boundary, so the rest is inferred from the germline J gene. The chain recombines TRBV1 with TRBJ1-2; D is unresolved. Per the germline V gene, CDR1 is NSQYPW and CDR2 is LRSPGD (reference sequence). The germline V and J ends were trimmed by 2 bases and 3 bases, with 1 base remaining between them. The CDR3 length is 11 residues. CDR3 DNA (partial): TGCACCTGCAGTGCACACTCCGACTACACC. The encoded protein is CTCSAHSDYT. From start to end, the CDR3 is CTCSAHSDYTF.

Turning to this clone: Any gene name here is a mouse gene name. The CDR3 extends 1 residue past the end of the read, so its final part is completed from the germline J gene. V is TRBV3 and J is TRBJ2-3; D not resolved. The CDR3 length is 15 residues. Germline-derived CDR1 and CDR2 are SNHLY and FYNGKV (reference sequence). V lost 2 bases to trimming and J lost 1 base, with 10 bases between them. The part of the CDR3 DNA that was read is TGTGCCAGCAGCTTACCCTGGCTGCGTGCAGAAACGCTGTAT. Residues: CASSLPWLRAETLY. The full CDR3 protein reads CASSLPWLRAETLYF.

With respect to this clone: Gene names refer to mouse genes. The CDR3 end lies 1 residue beyond the end of the read and is filled in from the germline J gene. The V gene is TRBV12-1, the J gene TRBJ2-3; no clear D gene. Germline CDR1 SGHSN, CDR2 HYEKVE. The CDR3 loop spans 14 amino acids. V was clipped by 0 bases and J by 0 bases, with 6 bases between them. The DNA read from the CDR3 is TGTGCCAGCTCTCTCGCAGATAGTGCAGAAACGCTGTAT. It translates to CASSLADSAETLY. The whole CDR3 sequence is CASSLADSAETLYF.

As concerns this clone: The gene symbols are mouse symbols. Read sequence stops 1 residue before the CDR3 end, and the germline J gene provides the missing end. V gene TRBV13-2 combines with J gene TRBJ2-2; 8 nucleotides agree with TRBD1. The CDR3 spans 15 residues. The V gene end was trimmed by 3 bases and the J gene end by 1 base; junction bases not matched to a gene: 2. Germline V gene sequence: CDR1 NNHNN, CDR2 SYGAGS (reference sequence). The CDR3 protein is CASGGDRRNTGQLYF. CDR3 DNA, as far as it was read: TGTGCCAGCGGTGGGGACAGGAGAAACACCGGGCAGCTCTAC.

About this clone: Gene names denote mouse genes. The read halts 1 residue ahead of the CDR3 end, with the missing end drawn from the germline J gene. The genes are TRBV5 and TRBJ2-1, with 10 bases lining up with TRBD2. J was trimmed by 6 bases and V by 0 bases; bases with no gene match: 8. This CDR3 has 17 amino acids. The germline V gene encodes CDR1 LGHNA and CDR2 YNLKQL (reference sequence). This CDR3 is CASSQEGLGGPGAEQFF. The sequenced CDR3 bases are TGTGCCAGCAGCCAAGAGGGCCTGGGGGGGCCGGGTGCTGAGCAGTTC.

In regard to this clone: All gene names here are mouse names. The read gets to within 1 residue of the CDR3 end, and the germline J gene fills in the rest. The chain has TRBV2 and TRBJ1-6; weak D call: TRBD1 (6 bases). TRBJ1-6 is an open reading frame whose function is uncertain. Germline loops: CDR1 LGHNA, CDR2 YSYQKL. V gave up 0 bases and J gave up 6 bases, with 6 bases separating them. The CDR3 spans 14 residues. Incomplete CDR3 DNA: TGTGCCAGCAGCCAAGACAGGGGTAATTCGCCCCTCTAC. Translation gives CASSQDRGNSPLY. The entire CDR3 protein is CASSQDRGNSPLYF.